The 8 T cell receptor beta chains given below trace back to one sample, sequenced in a study of CD8 T cells in Susac syndrome. The authors reverse transcribed roughly 0.5 to 1 ug RNA with random hexamers. TCRdb independently ran MiXCR on the immunoSEQ multiplex PCR reads; one entry per CDR3 protein. Of about 180,000 distinct CDR3 sequences listed, around 94% are singletons. Sequencing was performed on CD4+ T cells from PBMCs. The receptors shown here come from a human donor with Susac syndrome.

The table lists this clonotype with a few counts. The rearrangement joins TRBV2 to TRBJ2-5; 10 nucleotides align to TRBD2. V trimming: 8 bases; J trimming: 2 bases; junction bases outside the gene matches: 5. The CDR3 sequence is 14 residues long. CDR1 and CDR2 (germline): SNHLY, FYNNEI. CDR3 region: CASSRTSGQETQYF. CDR3 nucleotides: TGTGCCAGCTCCAGGACTAGCGGTCAAGAGACCCAGTACTTC.

The genes are TRBV4-2 and TRBJ2-7; 7 bases map to TRBD1. Germline lookup yields CDR1 LGHNA and CDR2 YNFKEQ. CDR3 length: 13 residues. The trim removed 4 bases at V and 5 bases at J, leaving 5 bases unmatched. The DNA of the CDR3 is TGTGCCAGCAGCCGCGACAGGGCCGACGAGCAGTACTTC. Translated, it gives CASSRDRADEQYF.

The chain has TRBV20-1 and TRBJ2-3, with 9 bases identical to TRBD2. Germline CDR1 is DFQATT and CDR2 is SNEGSKA (reference sequence). The V segment lost 2 bases and the J segment 3 bases; nucleotides outside the gene matches: 0. This CDR3 is built from 13 residues. CDR3 residues: CSARSGRTDTQYF. DNA of the CDR3: TGCAGTGCTAGAAGCGGGAGGACAGATACGCAGTATTTT.

V usage is TRBV7-9 and J usage is TRBJ1-4; TRBD1 agrees at 8 bases. The V and J ends lost 5 bases and 0 bases, in that order; junction bases with no gene match: 5. This CDR3 is 16 amino acids long. Germline-derived CDR1 and CDR2 are SEHNR and FQNEAQ (reference sequence). CDR3 sequence reads: CASSPRGQATNEKLFF. The CDR3 coding sequence is TGTGCCAGCAGCCCCCGGGGACAGGCAACTAATGAAAAACTGTTTTTT.

The chain joins TRBV20-1 to TRBJ2-6; TRBD1 agrees at 7 bases. Germline CDR1 and CDR2: DFQATT and SNEGSKA (reference sequence). V shed 1 base and J 1 base; nucleotides not matched to a gene: 7. This CDR3 has 17 amino acids. CDR3 loop: CSARGRDRVSGANVLTF. The CDR3 coding sequence is TGCAGTGCTAGAGGGAGAGACAGGGTATCTGGGGCCAACGTCCTGACTTTC.

The chain carries TRBV29-1 and TRBJ2-1; D unclear. With 4 bases removed from V and 3 bases from J, the gap between germline ends came to 28 bases. This CDR3 spans 19 amino acids. The germline V gene encodes CDR1 SQVTM and CDR2 ANQGSEA. CDR3: CSVAGLSGLGIERYNEQFF. The CDR3 DNA reads TGCAGCGTTGCCGGTTTGTCTGGGCTGGGGATAGAACGCTACAATGAGCAGTTCTTC.

The J gene is TRBJ2-7, the V gene TRBV7-8, with D perhaps TRBD1 or TRBD2 (6 bases each). Germline V CDR1 and CDR2: SGHVS, FQNEAQ. The CDR3 is made up of 15 amino acids. V lost 3 bases to trimming and J lost 3 bases, with 15 bases between them. In DNA, the CDR3 is TGTGCCAGCAGCTTGGGGGGCCCCACGGGCTACGAGCAGTACTTC. Its protein product is CASSLGGPTGYEQYF.

The CDR3 region has the DNA TGCAGTGCTACCTTCGGGGCCGCCTCCAGAGAAGCTTTCTTT. Protein: CSATFGAASREAFF. This chain joins TRBV20-1 and TRBJ1-1; maybe TRBD1 (5 bases). Germline V gene lookup returns CDR1 DFQATT and CDR2 SNEGSKA (reference sequence). V was trimmed by 4 bases and J by 8 bases, leaving 20 bases between them. CDR3 length: 14 residues.